This T cell receptor beta chain was sequenced for a study of blood T cell repertoires in COVID-19. On the study more broadly: Acute and convalescent COVID-19 specimens originated in the United States, Italy and Spain.

Profiled with immunoSEQ multiplex PCR; TCRdb holds only in-frame clones, not every one. This sample has 150,000 to 200,000 clones, with roughly four fifths found just once. V lost 4 bases to trimming and J lost 1 base, with 11 bases between them. CDR3 length: 14 amino acids. Germline V gives CDR1 SGDLS, CDR2 YYNGEE. The sample was peripheral blood. The clonotype comes from a man aged 55 to 70 with active or convalescent COVID-19. This chain links TRBV9 with TRBJ1-1, with D maybe TRBD1 (5 bases). CDR3 in amino acids: CASSPGGTNTEAFF. The CDR3 region has the DNA TGTGCCAGCAGCCCCGGGGGTACGAACACTGAAGCTTTCTTT.